This T cell receptor (beta chain) was identified during a study of T cells in Graves' hyperthyroidism and ophthalmopathy. Researchers took RNA transcripts and amplified the TCR beta CDR3 regions from them. In the first-round RT-PCR of the TCR CDR3, the HTBI primer set was used. TCRdb re-called the multiplex PCR reads with MiXCR, one entry per CDR3 protein. The sample carries around 580,000 distinct CDR3 sequences, 40% to 55% recorded once. The V gene end was trimmed by 6 bases and the J gene end by 1 base; junction bases not matched to a gene: 5. Germline CDR1 is DFQATT and CDR2 is SNEGSKA (reference sequence). This CDR3 region has 14 residues.

This sequence was found in a woman aged 18-35 years with Graves' hyperthyroidism. The genes are TRBV20-1 and TRBJ2-2, with 7 bases lining up with TRBD1. Sample: peripheral blood or thyroid tissue (not recorded which). This CDR3 reads CSALRTGNTGELFF. The CDR3 DNA reads as TGCAGTGCACTAAGGACAGGGAACACCGGGGAGCTGTTTTTT.